This TCR beta chain was obtained from a study of shared clonotypes between healthy human individuals. The overall study: Per donor, three plates held CD4 naive cells, three held CD4 memory, two held CD8 naive and one held CD8 memory.

Researchers ran the assay at a deep level. Authors' processing steps: Junction-only sequences produced by ImmunoSEQ had no quality scores, so filtering differed. TCRdb keeps only in-frame clones here, not all; method: immunoSEQ multiplex PCR. The DNA gave D and trimming, while V, J and clone size come from that table. The profile shows hundreds of thousands of clones, roughly 95% of them singletons. Naivety among CD8 cells was defined by CD45RO negativity and positive CCR7 selection, thereby excluding terminally differentiated effector memory CD45RA+ cells. J lost 7 bases, V lost 7 bases, and 7 bases had no gene match. The CDR3 has 15 residues. Germline CDR1 is MNHEY and CDR2 is SMNVEV (reference sequence).

The sample comprised naive CD8+ T cells sorted from blood. V is TRBV27 and J is TRBJ2-5; 15 bases are shared with TRBD2. This sequence was found in a woman in her 30s in good health. CDR3 nucleotides: TGTGCCAGCACTTGGACTAGCGGGGGGGGAGGGACCCAGTACTTC. This sequence encodes CASTWTSGGGGTQYF.